This T cell receptor (beta chain) is drawn from a study of CD8+ T cells in alopecia areata. At the level of the study: Treated patients were dosed with oral tofacitinib, taking 5 to 10 mg twice daily. Broader study findings: Clonality in lesional scalp, especially alopecia totalis/universalis, exceeded that of normal scalp.

A word on this clone: Antigen specificity is unknown.

V lost 0 bases and J lost 3, with 11 bases in between. The CDR3 sequence is 14 residues long. The germline V gene encodes CDR1 GTSNPN and CDR2 SVGIG (reference sequence). RNA was isolated and reverse transcribed to cDNA, the sequencing template. TCRdb keeps only in-frame clones here, not all; method: immunoSEQ multiplex PCR. The sample consists of more than 200,000 clones, around two thirds of them appearing once. Punch biopsies of lesional scalp, plus peripheral blood, were taken from alopecia areata patients. PBMCs were stained for CD3, CD4 and CD8, and CD4+ and CD8+ T cells were sorted. This receptor was obtained from a human donor with alopecia areata. This chain connects TRBV30 to TRBJ1-1, with D possibly TRBD1 on 5 matching bases. This material consisted of CD4+ T cells sorted from blood, taken at week 0. This chain's CDR3 is CAWSVTGGDTEAFF. The CDR3 DNA reads as TGTGCCTGGAGTGTAACGGGAGGGGACACTGAAGCTTTCTTT.